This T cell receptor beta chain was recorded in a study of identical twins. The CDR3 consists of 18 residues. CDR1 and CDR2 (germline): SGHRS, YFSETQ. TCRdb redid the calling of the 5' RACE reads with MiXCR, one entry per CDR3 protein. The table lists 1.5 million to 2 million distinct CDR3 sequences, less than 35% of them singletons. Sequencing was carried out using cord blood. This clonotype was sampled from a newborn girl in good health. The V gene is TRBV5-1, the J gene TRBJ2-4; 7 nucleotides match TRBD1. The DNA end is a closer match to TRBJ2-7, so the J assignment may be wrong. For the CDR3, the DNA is TGCGCCAGCAGCTTGGCTTCAGGAGCCAGGACAGGACCCTACGAGCAGTACTTC. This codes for CASSLASGARTGPYEQYF.